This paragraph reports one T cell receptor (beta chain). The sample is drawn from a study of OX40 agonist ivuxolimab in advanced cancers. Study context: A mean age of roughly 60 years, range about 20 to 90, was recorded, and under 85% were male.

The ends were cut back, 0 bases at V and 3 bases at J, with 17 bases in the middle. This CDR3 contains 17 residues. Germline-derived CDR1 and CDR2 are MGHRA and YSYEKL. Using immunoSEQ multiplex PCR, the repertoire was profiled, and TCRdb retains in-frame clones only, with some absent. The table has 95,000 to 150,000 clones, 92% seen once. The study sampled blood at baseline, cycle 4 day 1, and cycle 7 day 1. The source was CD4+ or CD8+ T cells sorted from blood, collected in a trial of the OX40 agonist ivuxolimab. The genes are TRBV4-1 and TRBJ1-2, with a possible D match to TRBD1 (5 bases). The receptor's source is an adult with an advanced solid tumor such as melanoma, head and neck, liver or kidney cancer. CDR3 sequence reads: CASSQEGVVRGDYGYTF. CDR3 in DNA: TGCGCCAGCAGCCAAGAGGGGGTCGTTAGGGGTGACTATGGCTACACCTTC.